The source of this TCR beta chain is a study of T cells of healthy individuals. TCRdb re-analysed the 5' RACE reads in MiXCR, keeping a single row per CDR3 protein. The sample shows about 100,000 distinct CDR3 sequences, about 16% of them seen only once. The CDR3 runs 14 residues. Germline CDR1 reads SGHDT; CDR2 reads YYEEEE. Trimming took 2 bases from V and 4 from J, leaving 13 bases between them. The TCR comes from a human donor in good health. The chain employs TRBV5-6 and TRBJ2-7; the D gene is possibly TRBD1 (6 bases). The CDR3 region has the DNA TGTGCCAGCAGCTTTTGGACAGATACTTACGAGCAGTACTTC. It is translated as CASSFWTDTYEQYF. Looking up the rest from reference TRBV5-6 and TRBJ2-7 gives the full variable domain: DAGVTQSPTHLIKTRGQQVTLRCSPKSGHDTVSWYQQALGQGPQFIFQYYEEEERQRGNFPDRFSGHQFPNYSSELNVNALLLGDSALYLCASSFWTDTYEQYFGPGTRLTVT.